Below are 17 T cell receptor beta chains sequenced from a single sample in a study of cytomegalovirus exposure and HLA in healthy donors. PCR was performed using 60 Vbeta and 13 Jbeta primers. TCRdb's copy holds only in-frame clones and misses some; the assay was immunoSEQ multiplex PCR. The repertoire holds 110,000 to 150,000 clones, about 70% seen once, with about 4.5% in the top ten. Source material: PBMCs. Source of these receptors: a man in his 60s in good health and CMV-seronegative.

The chain links TRBV7-8 to TRBJ1-6, with unresolved D. Germline CDR1 reads SGHVS; CDR2 reads FQNEAQ. The V end lost 4 bases, the J end lost 7 bases, and 20 bases lay between the germline ends. This CDR3 contains 17 residues. CDR3: CASSSRGAGGSNSPLHF. The CDR3 bases are TGTGCCAGCAGCTCCCGCGGTGCAGGAGGCTCAAATTCACCCCTCCACTTT.

The chain joins TRBV19 to TRBJ1-5; D is uncertain. The V gene's germline CDR1 is LNHDA and CDR2 SQIVND (reference sequence). The germline V and J ends were trimmed by 1 base and 3 bases, with 10 bases remaining between them. CDR3 length: 15 residues. CDR3 in amino acids: CASSIVAGSNQPQHF. The DNA of the CDR3 is TGTGCCAGTAGTATAGTGGCAGGCTCCAATCAGCCCCAGCATTTT.

This clone was observed a single time. This chain uses TRBV7-9 with TRBJ1-1; 10 bases map to TRBD1. V shed 5 bases, J shed 7 bases, and the junction held 7 bases outside the gene matches. CDR3 length: 14 residues. Germline V CDR1 and CDR2: SEHNR, FQNEAQ (reference sequence). CDR3 in DNA: TGTGCCAGCAGCATACTAGGACAGGGGGGTGAAGCTTTCTTT. This encodes CASSILGQGGEAFF.

This chain connects TRBV10-3 to TRBJ2-1; perhaps TRBD1 as D (7 bases). The V end was cut by 7 bases, the J end by 5 bases, with 12 bases between. This CDR3 has 13 residues. The germline V gene has CDR1 ENHRY and CDR2 SYGVKD. CDR3 sequence (DNA): TGTGCCATCACTCGCAGGGGGGACAATGAGCAGTTCTTC. It specifies CAITRRGDNEQFF.

This clone occurred a few times. One end of the junction varies from germline; a read error may be responsible. This chain links TRBV27 with TRBJ2-7, with no clear D. There are 9 residues in the CDR3. Germline CDR1 reads MNHEY; CDR2 reads SMNVEV (reference sequence). CDR3 nucleotide sequence: TGTGCCAGCAGTTTAATGTTAGACTTC. This sequence encodes CASSLMLDF.

The V call is TRBV6-5, the J call TRBJ1-1, with D perhaps matching TRBD1 (5 bases). Germline values: CDR1 MNHEY, CDR2 SVGAGI. Between the trimmed V and J ends, which lost 4 bases and 4 bases, there was a span of 13 bases. This CDR3 is 14 amino acids long. The CDR3 coding sequence is TGTGCCAGCAGTTGGCCAGGGCTGGGCACTGAAGCTTTCTTT. Translation gives CASSWPGLGTEAFF.

This sequence joins TRBV4-2 and TRBJ2-2; TRBD1 agrees at 9 bases. The V segment lost 4 bases and the J segment 5 bases; nucleotides outside the gene matches: 8. The length of the CDR3 is 16 residues. CDR1 and CDR2 (germline): LGHNA, YNFKEQ. For the CDR3, the DNA is TGTGCCAGCAGCCCGTGGGACAGGGAAGGAACCGGGGAGCTGTTTTTT. Protein product: CASSPWDREGTGELFF.

This clone was seen a handful of times. The V and J genes are TRBV7-8 and TRBJ1-1, with 8 nucleotides matching TRBD1. V shed 5 bases, J shed 0 bases, and the junction held 8 bases outside the gene matches. The CDR3 spans 16 residues. The germline CDR1 and CDR2 sequences are SGHVS and FQNEAQ. The CDR3 DNA reads as TGTGCCAGCAGCCCCCGACGGACAGGGATGAACACTGAAGCTTTCTTT. As protein: CASSPRRTGMNTEAFF.

This chain joins TRBV27 and TRBJ2-1; D is ambiguous. This CDR3 spans 15 amino acids. Trimming shortened V by 6 bases and J by 4 bases, and 16 bases separated the two germline ends. Germline lookup yields CDR1 MNHEY and CDR2 SMNVEV (reference sequence). The CDR3 region is CASRPTPTRYNEQFF. The CDR3 nucleotides read TGTGCCAGCAGACCGACCCCGACACGATACAATGAGCAGTTCTTC.

The V call is TRBV28, the J call TRBJ1-1; 7 nucleotides match TRBD1. V dropped 1 base and J dropped 5; count of bases not matched to a gene: 10. CDR1 and CDR2 (germline): MDHEN, SYDVKM. The CDR3 covers 16 residues. The CDR3: CASSLFRGNLWTEAFF. Here the CDR3 DNA reads TGTGCCAGCAGTTTATTCAGGGGGAATTTATGGACTGAAGCTTTCTTT.

This clone occurred many times. The V gene is TRBV7-9, the J gene TRBJ1-4; D gene unclear. The CDR3 contains 13 residues. V lost 1 base, J lost 6 bases, and 6 bases lay in between. In germline, CDR1 is SEHNR, CDR2 FQNEAQ (reference sequence). CDR3 nucleotides: TGTGCCAGCAGCTTAGGGCAGGATGAAAAACTGTTTTTT. This encodes CASSLGQDEKLFF.

This chain joins TRBV7-9 and TRBJ2-1; possible D gene TRBD2, 5 bases. Germline CDR1 is SEHNR and CDR2 is FQNEAQ (reference sequence). The CDR3 is made up of 14 amino acids. Trimming pared 8 bases from V and 6 bases from J, leaving 17 bases between. In DNA form, the CDR3 reads TGTGCCAGCTCTCCAGCGGCCACTTTCAATGAGCAGTTCTTC. Protein product: CASSPAATFNEQFF.

The rearrangement uses TRBV29-1 and TRBJ1-1; no clear D. CDR3 length equals 12 residues. Trimming removed 3 bases at V and 1 base at J, with 6 bases between. Looked up from germline, CDR1 is SQVTM and CDR2 is ANQGSEA. Written as DNA, the CDR3 is TGCAGCGTTGAGCAGGAGAACACTGAAGCTTTCTTT. Amino acids: CSVEQENTEAFF.

The J gene is TRBJ1-1, the V gene TRBV6-6; D unclear. Looked up from germline, CDR1 is MNHNY and CDR2 is SVGAGI (reference sequence). Deletions cut 4 bases from V and 8 bases from J, with 11 bases between. The CDR3 contains 12 residues. CDR3 coding DNA: TGTGCCAGCAGTTCCATAGTCAGGGAAGCTTTCTTT. Encoded protein: CASSSIVREAFF.

V and J are TRBV5-1 and TRBJ2-1; TRBD2 aligns across 7 bases. The CDR3 covers 16 residues. Unmatched junction bases numbered 4, after V lost 1 base and J lost 0 bases. CDR1 is SGHRS, CDR2 YFSETQ, per germline. The CDR3, as DNA: TGCGCCAGCAGCTTGAGGTCTAGCGGCTCCTACAATGAGCAGTTCTTC. Its translation: CASSLRSSGSYNEQFF.

Points on this clone: Its ends do not fully match the called genes, so a read error is possible. Other DNA sequences from this sample encode an identical CDR3 as well. CDR3 loop: CASSQDRRLATEAFF. The CDR3 DNA sequence: TGTGCCAGCAGTCAAGATAGGAGGTTGGCGACTGAAGCTTTCTTT. The J gene is TRBJ1-1, the V gene TRBV14; no clear D. This CDR3 is built from 15 residues. Germline V gene data show CDR1 as SGHDN and CDR2 as FVKESK. Full variable domain (outside the CDR3, taken from reference TRBV14 and TRBJ1-1): EAGVTQFPSHSVIEKGQTVTLRCDPISGHDNLYWYRRVMGKEIKFLLHFVKESKQDESGMPNNRFLAERTGGTYSTLKVQPAELEDSGVYFCASSQDRRLATEAFFGQGTRLTVV.

The chain recombines TRBV5-8 with TRBJ2-3; possibly TRBD2 for D (7 bases). CDR1 and CDR2 from the germline V gene are SGHTS and YDEGEE. This CDR3 comprises 16 residues. Deletions cut 4 bases from V and 1 base from J, with 16 bases between. The CDR3 loop is CASSRGTTPGTDTQYF. The CDR3 DNA reads TGTGCCAGCAGCAGGGGGACTACCCCCGGCACAGATACGCAGTATTTT.